This paragraph reports one TCR beta chain. Its antigen is currently not known. Read data end 3 residues before the CDR3 end; the end is taken from the germline J gene. Looking up the germline V gene yields CDR1 SGHDT and CDR2 YYEEEE. CDR3 length: 13 amino acids, cysteine to phenylalanine. Sequencing covers 30 bases of the CDR3, shown here with the frame starting at base 1. The junction carries 6 bases between V and J, which are trimmed by 0 bases and 6 bases respectively. Using the immunoSEQ assay, multiplex PCR amplified TCR beta CDR3 regions from an average of 1200 ng of genomic DNA per sample. To correct primer bias, the assay used a complete synthetic TCR repertoire to set an amplification baseline. Amplicons were sequenced on the Illumina platform. As for the authors' bioinformatics: Sequences were error-corrected by clustering with frequency ratios and a modified nearest-neighbor algorithm, then analyzed in the immunoSEQ Analyzer with IMGT gene definitions. At each rarefaction depth, TCR richness and evenness were averaged across 20 rarefaction repeats, and any sample with fewer sequences than the depth was left out. V, D and J gene relative abundances were compared between groups with Wilcoxon rank sum tests, applying FDR correction. An intraclass correlation of around 96% for TCR richness and an average of roughly 76% across over 65 gene segments were obtained from the blinded duplicates. The table comes from immuneACCESS by way of TCRdb, which keeps in-frame sequences with V and J called. Part of the clones is missing from these tables; in studies checked, under half for an unresolved V gene and the rest for unknown reasons. The V and J calls and clone size come from that table; D and trimming were worked out from the DNA. The sample's clone listing holds about 27,000 clones. Approximately 22% of the sample is held by the ten biggest clonotypes.

The data are from a study of T cells in women clearing cervical HPV infection (dated by TCRdb to the late 2010s). Some background on the complete study: Cases were 20 to 25 women with histologically confirmed HPV16-related CIN3 or worse, including a couple of invasive cancers. Cases had a median age of almost 35 years compared with approximately 41 for controls, and baseline characteristics showed no significant differences between the groups. Blood from cases was collected at the visit at which the lesion was first identified, whereas blood from controls was collected once infection was no longer detected. For cases, the median interval between lesion detection and blood sampling was around 140 days, with an interquartile range of about 80 to 210 days. Since HLA typing was available for only a few women, HLA type could not be ruled out as a confounder. The exploratory proof-of-principle case-control study was nested within the Guanacaste HPV Natural History Study in Costa Rica and compared TCR repertoires across cervical HPV16 outcomes. Controls were 25 women whose single incident HPV16 infection cleared within 12 months without precancer or cancer developing. As quality controls, five blinded duplicates were added to each group, bringing the total to about 60 samples made up of some 50 participants and some ten replicates. Cases were matched to controls by age within five years and by the year the sample was collected. In the parent cohort, some 10,000 women aged 18 or older were enrolled in Guanacaste, Costa Rica, during about 1993 to 1994 and were followed for roughly seven years. Broad study findings and their caveats: Cases had lower TRBV6-7 relative abundance than controls (0.11% versus 0.16%; Bonferroni P = 0.0008). TCR repertoire richness was significantly higher in CIN3+ cases than in controls across sequencing depths, while evenness did not differ. The cross-sectional design could not show whether the associations came before the infection or were a result of it, and neither effector/memory subsets nor HPV-specific T cells were isolated. By combining richness with V gene abundances, random forest classifiers separated cases from controls with an estimated AUC of roughly 0.84. Because T-cell numbers per sample were unknown, differences in richness could reflect varying T-cell content rather than repertoire biology.

Every participant had a single incident cervical HPV16 infection, and prevalent HPV16 infections were excluded. Cervical HPV DNA was detected with MY09/MY11 PCR, and genotyping was done with dot-blot hybridization. Fifteen mL of heparinized blood were centrifuged, and the buffy coat was aliquoted, frozen at -30°C, then stored at -80°C. QIAGEN kits were used to extract genomic DNA from buffy coat specimens. The origin of this receptor is a woman aged 18 to 75 with a cervical HPV16 infection that either progressed to CIN3+ or cleared (not recorded which). The sequenced material came from blood buffy coat. The chain couples TRBV5-6 to TRBJ1-4, with a tentative D gene TRBD1 over 5 matching bases. The CDR3 corresponds to CASSLAGYEKLFF. The sequenced CDR3 bases are TGTGCCAGCAGCTTGGCAGGGTATGAAAAA.